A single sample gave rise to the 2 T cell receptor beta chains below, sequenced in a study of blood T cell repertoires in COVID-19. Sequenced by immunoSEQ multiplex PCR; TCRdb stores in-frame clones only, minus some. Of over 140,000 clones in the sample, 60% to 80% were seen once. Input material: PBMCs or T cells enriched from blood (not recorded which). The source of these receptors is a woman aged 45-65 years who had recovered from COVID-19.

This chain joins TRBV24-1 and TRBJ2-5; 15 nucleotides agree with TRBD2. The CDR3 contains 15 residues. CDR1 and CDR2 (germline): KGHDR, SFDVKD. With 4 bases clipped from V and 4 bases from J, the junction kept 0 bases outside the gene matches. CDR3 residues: CATSEGLAGGETQYF. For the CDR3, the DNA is TGTGCCACCAGTGAGGGACTAGCGGGAGGAGAGACCCAGTACTTC.

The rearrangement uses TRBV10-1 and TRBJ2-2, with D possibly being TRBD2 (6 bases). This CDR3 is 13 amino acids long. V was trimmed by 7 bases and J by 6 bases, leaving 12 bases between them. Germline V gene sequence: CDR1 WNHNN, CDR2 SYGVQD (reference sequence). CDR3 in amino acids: CASKASGAGELFF. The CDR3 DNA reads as TGCGCCAGCAAGGCTTCGGGGGCCGGGGAGCTGTTTTTT.